This TCR beta chain was sequenced for a study of breast tumors, draining lymph nodes, adjacent tissues. Points from the study as a whole: Compared with basal-like, luminal-like tumors shared significantly more repertoire with nontumor tissue.

TCRdb reprocessed the multiplex PCR reads with MiXCR, giving one entry per CDR3 protein. The data contain approximately 6,900 distinct CDR3 sequences, about 40% of them singletons. This clonotype was counted ten times or more. Antigen: not known. Germline assignment: CDR1 MDHEN and CDR2 SYDVKM. The CDR3 spans 12 residues. V was clipped by 5 bases and J by 4 bases, with 8 bases between them. The receptor's source is a female donor with breast cancer. Some clones in this sample may be carry-over from other donors' samples. The sequencing input was tumor-adjacent breast tissue. The chain is built from TRBV28 and TRBJ1-2; no clear D. The CDR3 DNA follows: TGTGCCAGCAGTACATACACCTATGGCTACACCTTC. Its translation is CASSTYTYGYTF.